This TCR beta chain comes out of a study of technical replicates of blood from a handful of donors. Method: immunoSEQ multiplex PCR; TCRdb's copy keeps in-frame clones and lacks some. The sample records over 75,000 clones, approximately 96% being singletons. CDR3 length: 14 amino acids. The V gene lost 3 bases and the J gene lost 3 bases, with 15 bases spanning the gap. In germline, CDR1 is SQVTM, CDR2 ANQGSEA. Specimen: T cells isolated from PBMCs. The chain joins TRBV29-1 to TRBJ2-7; possibly TRBD2 for D (6 bases). This clonotype was obtained from a human donor in good health. CDR3 loop: CSVDGGGVGYEQYF. The CDR3 region has the DNA TGCAGCGTTGATGGTGGAGGGGTGGGCTACGAGCAGTACTTC.